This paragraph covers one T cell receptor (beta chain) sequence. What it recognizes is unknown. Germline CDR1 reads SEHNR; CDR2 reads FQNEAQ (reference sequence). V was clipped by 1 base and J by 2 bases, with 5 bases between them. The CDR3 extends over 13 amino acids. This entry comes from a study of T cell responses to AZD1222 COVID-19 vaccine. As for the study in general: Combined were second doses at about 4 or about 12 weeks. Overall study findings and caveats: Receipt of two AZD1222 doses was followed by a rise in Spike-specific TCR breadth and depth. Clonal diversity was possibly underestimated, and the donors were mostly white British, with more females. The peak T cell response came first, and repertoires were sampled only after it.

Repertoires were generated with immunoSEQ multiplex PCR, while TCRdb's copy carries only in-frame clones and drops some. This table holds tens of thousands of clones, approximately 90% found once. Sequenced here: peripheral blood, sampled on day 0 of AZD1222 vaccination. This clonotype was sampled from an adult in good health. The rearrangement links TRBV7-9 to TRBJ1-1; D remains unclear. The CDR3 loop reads CASSLVVNTEAFF. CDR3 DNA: TGTGCCAGCAGCTTAGTAGTAAACACTGAAGCTTTCTTT.